These 27 T cell receptor beta chains were sequenced from one sample in a study of T cells in Graves' hyperthyroidism and ophthalmopathy. Amplification yielded TCR beta CDR3 regions, with RNA transcripts as the source. When the TCR CDR3 underwent first-round RT-PCR, the HTBI primer set was used. MiXCR, run by TCRdb on the multiplex PCR reads, gives a single entry per CDR3 protein. Here the sample spans about 540,000 distinct CDR3 sequences, 46% being singletons. The sequencing sample was made of peripheral blood or thyroid tissue (not recorded which). The receptor source for this set is a woman under 30 with Graves' hyperthyroidism.

V usage is TRBV15 and J usage is TRBJ2-1, with 10 bases identical to TRBD2. With V trimmed by 2 bases and J by 8 bases, 9 bases remained unmatched. The CDR3 loop spans 16 amino acids. Germline assignment: CDR1 LNHNV and CDR2 YYDKDF (reference sequence). The CDR3 loop reads CATSRPSAGGRDEQFF. DNA for the CDR3: TGTGCCACCAGCAGACCCTCAGCGGGAGGGCGGGATGAGCAGTTCTTC. Based on the CDR3 plus reference TRBV15 and TRBJ2-1, the full variable domain is DAMVIQNPRYQVTQFGKPVTLSCSQTLNHNVMYWYQQKSSQAPKLLFHYYDKDFNNEADTPDNFQSRRPNTSFCFLDIRSPGLGDTAMYLCATSRPSAGGRDEQFFGPGTRLTVL.

This chain connects TRBV7-6 to TRBJ2-7; 11 nucleotides align to TRBD2. Germline lookup yields CDR1 SGHVS and CDR2 FNYEAQ. The CDR3 runs 16 residues. Trimming removed 0 bases from V and 7 bases from J; junction bases left unmatched: 8. Here the CDR3 reads CASSLASGRGYNEQYF. DNA for the CDR3: TGTGCCAGCAGCTTAGCTAGCGGGAGGGGTTACAATGAGCAGTACTTC.

A word on this clonotype: Mismatch with germline at one junction end may stem from a read error. The gene calls are TRBV7-2 and TRBJ1-1; 8 nucleotides agree with TRBD1. CDR1 and CDR2 from the germline V gene are SGHTA and FQGNSA. The CDR3 contains 16 residues. The CDR3 reads CASSLGRDRRNTAAFF. For the CDR3, the DNA is TGTGCCAGCAGCCTCGGGAGGGACAGGCGCAACACTGCAGCTTTCTTT.

V is TRBV7-9 and J is TRBJ2-2, with a tentative D call TRBD1 (5 bases). The CDR3 runs 14 residues. Germline assignment: CDR1 SEHNR and CDR2 FQNEAQ (reference sequence). Trimming stripped 5 bases from V and 5 bases from J, with 12 bases between. The CDR3: CASSKKKGTGELFF. CDR3 DNA sequence: TGTGCCAGCAGCAAAAAAAAGGGGACCGGGGAGCTGTTTTTT.

The chain carries TRBV25-1 and TRBJ2-5; D gene ambiguous. This CDR3 is built from 14 residues. In germline, CDR1 is MGHDK, CDR2 SYGVNS. Trimming removed 3 bases from V and 5 bases from J, with 13 bases in between. The CDR3 region has the DNA TGTGCCAGCAGTGACCCCGACCTAATGGAGACCCAGTACTTC. This translates into CASSDPDLMETQYF.

A remark on this clonotype: A read error is possible here, since a much larger clone lies one base away. The V call is TRBV20-1, the J call TRBJ2-5; D remains unclear. Trimming shortened V by 3 bases and J by 0 bases, and 11 bases separated the two germline ends. Per the germline V gene, CDR1 is DFQATT and CDR2 is SNEGSKA (reference sequence). The CDR3 is 14 residues long. The CDR3 reads CSARGDTHQETQYF. For the CDR3, the DNA is TGCAGTGCTAGGGGTGACACCCACCAAGAGACCCAGTACTTC.

Notes on this clonotype: A much larger clone is a single base away; this may be a read error. The DNA of the CDR3 is TGTGCCAGTAGAAACCGGGACTCAACAGTCTATGGCTACACCTTC. Protein: CASRNRDSTVYGYTF. The chain carries TRBV19 and TRBJ1-2; tentatively, D is TRBD1 (5 bases). Trimming stripped 6 bases from V and 4 bases from J, with 18 bases between. CDR3 length: 15 amino acids. Germline V lookup: CDR1 LNHDA, CDR2 SQIVND (reference sequence).

This clonotype has a handful of counts. V and J are TRBV18 and TRBJ2-5; 7 bases match TRBD1. This CDR3 spans 15 amino acids. V was pared by 3 bases and J by 4 bases, with 8 bases of the junction left unmatched. Germline CDR1 reads KGHSH; CDR2 reads LQKENI. CDR3 in amino acids: CASSPRQGPGETQYF. The DNA of the CDR3 is TGTGCCAGCTCACCGCGACAGGGCCCGGGAGAGACCCAGTACTTC.

This clonotype was picked up many times. This chain joins TRBV7-9 and TRBJ2-7, with 10 bases fitting TRBD2. The germline gives CDR1 SEHNR, CDR2 FQNEAQ (reference sequence). The CDR3 contains 15 residues. V gave up 5 bases and J gave up 2 bases; unmatched junction bases: 6. The CDR3 loop reads CASSPRTSGPYEQYF. Written as DNA, the CDR3 is TGTGCCAGCAGCCCCCGGACTAGCGGCCCCTACGAGCAGTACTTC.

This clonotype has at least ten counts. V is TRBV5-1 and J is TRBJ1-2; perhaps TRBD1 as D (6 bases). Per the germline V gene, CDR1 is SGHRS and CDR2 is YFSETQ. V was clipped by 3 bases and J by 4 bases, with 22 bases between them. The CDR3 totals 17 residues. This CDR3 reads CASSSSVTGSSGYGYTF. CDR3 coding DNA: TGCGCCAGCAGCTCGTCCGTCACAGGGAGTAGCGGCTATGGCTACACCTTC.

This clonotype was observed many times. This chain joins TRBV29-1 and TRBJ1-2; 7 bases are shared with TRBD1. The ends lost 3 bases at V and 8 bases at J; junction bases unmatched: 12. Germline V gives CDR1 SQVTM, CDR2 ANQGSEA. This CDR3 contains 14 residues. Here the CDR3 DNA reads TGCAGCGTTGACGAAAACAGGGGAAGATACGGCTACACCTTC. As protein: CSVDENRGRYGYTF.

The sample holds a few counts of this clonotype. The rearrangement joins TRBV3-1 to TRBJ2-2; D call uncertain. The CDR3 length is 14 residues. Trimming pared 0 bases from V and 5 bases from J, leaving 7 bases between. CDR1 and CDR2 from the germline V gene are LGHDT and YNNKEL (reference sequence). CDR3 region: CASSQDSRTGELFF. CDR3 nucleotides: TGTGCCAGCAGCCAAGATTCGAGGACCGGGGAGCTGTTTTTT.

This chain joins TRBV2 and TRBJ2-1, with TRBD1 matching 8 bases. The CDR3 length is 12 residues. The germline V gene has CDR1 SNHLY and CDR2 FYNNEI. With V trimmed by 9 bases and J by 6 bases, 4 bases remained unmatched. CDR3 DNA: TGTGCCAGACAAACAGGGGGCAATGAGCAGTTCTTC. The encoded protein is CARQTGGNEQFF.

The chain joins TRBV7-9 to TRBJ1-1; D not certain. This CDR3 is built from 12 residues. Germline V gene sequence: CDR1 SEHNR, CDR2 FQNEAQ (reference sequence). V gave up 5 bases and J gave up 4 bases, with 8 bases separating them. DNA of the CDR3: TGTGCCAGCAGCCCGGTAGGCACTGAAGCTTTCTTT. It translates to CASSPVGTEAFF.

This clonotype was recorded many times. The chain is built from TRBV19 and TRBJ2-2; TRBD2 is a possible D gene (6 bases). The CDR3 covers 13 residues. CDR1 LNHDA and CDR2 SQIVND come from the germline V gene (reference sequence). V was clipped by 8 bases and J by 0 bases, with 7 bases between them. The CDR3 DNA follows: TGTGCCAGTCGGGAGACGAACACCGGGGAGCTGTTTTTT. This gives the protein CASRETNTGELFF.

This clonotype showed up many times. The chain has TRBV24-1 and TRBJ2-2; the D gene could be TRBD1 or TRBD2 (6 bases each). V was cut by 5 bases and J by 7 bases, with 13 bases left in between. From germline, CDR1 is KGHDR and CDR2 SFDVKD. The CDR3 totals 14 residues. The chain's CDR3 is CATSVQGRIGELFF. In DNA, the CDR3 is TGTGCCACCAGTGTTCAGGGGAGGATCGGGGAGCTGTTTTTT.

This clonotype was seen at least ten times. This rearrangement joins TRBV5-1 to TRBJ2-3, with D uncertain. This CDR3 spans 15 amino acids. Germline V gene data show CDR1 as SGHRS and CDR2 as YFSETQ. V was cut by 1 base and J by 5 bases, with 14 bases left in between. The chain's CDR3 is CASSLLKGSEDTQYF. DNA for the CDR3: TGCGCCAGCAGCTTGCTTAAGGGAAGTGAAGATACGCAGTATTTT.

This chain links TRBV29-1 with TRBJ1-2; the D is unclear. CDR1 and CDR2 (germline): SQVTM, ANQGSEA. The CDR3 has 14 amino acids. The ends were cut back, 4 bases at V and 5 bases at J, with 17 bases in the middle. The CDR3 sequence is CSVGIGGSLYGYTF. The CDR3 region has the DNA TGCAGCGTTGGAATCGGAGGGTCACTGTATGGCTACACCTTC.

This clonotype was counted ten times or more. This chain uses TRBV2 with TRBJ2-7, with 8 nucleotides matching TRBD1. CDR1 and CDR2 from the germline V gene are SNHLY and FYNNEI. The V and J ends lost 8 bases and 1 base, in that order; junction bases with no gene match: 7. The CDR3 loop spans 14 amino acids. The CDR3 DNA sequence: TGTGCCAGCTTGGTCCGGACAGGGTCCTACGAGCAGTACTTC. This sequence encodes CASLVRTGSYEQYF. Complete variable domain (other parts from reference TRBV2 and TRBJ2-7): EPEVTQTPSHQVTQMGQEVILRCVPISNHLYFYWYRQILGQKVEFLVSFYNNEISEKSEIFDDQFSVERPDGSNFTLKIRSTKLEDSAMYFCASLVRTGSYEQYFGPGTRLTVT.

The chain couples TRBV12-3 or TRBV12-4 to TRBJ2-5; 14 bases line up with TRBD2. This CDR3 has 16 amino acids. V lost 5 bases and J lost 5; bases outside the gene matches: 7. The CDR3 DNA reads TGTGCCAGCAGTCCCTTGACTAGCGGGAGGGATGAGACCCAGTACTTC. Translation: CASSPLTSGRDETQYF.

The V gene is TRBV10-3, the J gene TRBJ2-5, with a weak D call TRBD2 (6 bases). Germline loops: CDR1 ENHRY, CDR2 SYGVKD. This CDR3 is built from 16 residues. Trimming took off 0 bases at V and 1 base at J, with 12 bases between the two ends. The CDR3 sequence: CAISESIGGPQETQYF. The CDR3 region has the DNA TGTGCCATCAGTGAGTCGATAGGAGGGCCCCAAGAGACCCAGTACTTC.

CDR3 nucleotide sequence: TGCGCCAGCAGCTTGGCCCCGGGACAGGGTTATTCGCATGGCTACACCTTC. This codes for CASSLAPGQGYSHGYTF. The V call is TRBV5-1, the J call TRBJ1-2; 9 nucleotides line up with TRBD1. V dropped 0 bases and J dropped 6; count of bases not matched to a gene: 12. The CDR3 covers 17 residues. Germline CDR1 reads SGHRS; CDR2 reads YFSETQ.

The chain has TRBV10-3 and TRBJ2-2; D is undetermined. CDR3 length: 11 residues. Germline lookup yields CDR1 ENHRY and CDR2 SYGVKD. V lost 11 bases, J lost 4 bases, and 8 bases lay in between. Written as DNA, the CDR3 is TGTGCCTTCATTTTCACCGGGGAGCTGTTTTTT. The encoded protein is CAFIFTGELFF.

Points on this clonotype: An end of the junction differs from the germline gene, which may be a read error. The chain uses TRBV10-3 and TRBJ1-1; 7 bases fit TRBD1. Germline lookup yields CDR1 ENHRY and CDR2 SYGVKD. The CDR3 is made up of 14 amino acids. In DNA, the CDR3 is TGTGTCACGATGGAAGGGGGCCAGTCGACTGAAGCCTTCTTT. Amino acid sequence: CVTMEGGQSTEAFF.

CDR3 coding DNA: TGCAGCGTTGAAGAAACAGGGGTATCAGAGACCCAGTACTTC. Protein product: CSVEETGVSETQYF. The gene calls are TRBV29-1 and TRBJ2-5, with 7 bases matching TRBD1. Germline assignment: CDR1 SQVTM and CDR2 ANQGSEA. J gave up 4 bases and V 0 bases, and 5 bases lay outside the gene matches. CDR3 size: 14 residues.

This clonotype was seen ten or more times. The chain couples TRBV19 to TRBJ1-2; TRBD1 matches at 8 bases. With V trimmed by 5 bases and J by 0 bases, 11 bases remained unmatched. The CDR3 is 17 amino acids. Germline V gene sequence: CDR1 LNHDA, CDR2 SQIVND (reference sequence). CDR3 sequence reads: CASSRPTGEMTNYGYTF. CDR3 nucleotide sequence: TGTGCCAGTAGTCGACCGACAGGGGAAATGACTAACTATGGCTACACCTTC.

Many counts were recorded for this clonotype. This sequence joins TRBV7-6 and TRBJ2-5; D gene ambiguous. The CDR3 extends over 13 amino acids. CDR1 and CDR2 (germline): SGHVS, FNYEAQ. V gave up 3 bases and J gave up 5 bases, with 10 bases separating them. CDR3 sequence: CASSFGSRETQYF. The DNA for the CDR3 is TGTGCCAGCAGCTTCGGGTCTAGGGAGACCCAGTACTTC.